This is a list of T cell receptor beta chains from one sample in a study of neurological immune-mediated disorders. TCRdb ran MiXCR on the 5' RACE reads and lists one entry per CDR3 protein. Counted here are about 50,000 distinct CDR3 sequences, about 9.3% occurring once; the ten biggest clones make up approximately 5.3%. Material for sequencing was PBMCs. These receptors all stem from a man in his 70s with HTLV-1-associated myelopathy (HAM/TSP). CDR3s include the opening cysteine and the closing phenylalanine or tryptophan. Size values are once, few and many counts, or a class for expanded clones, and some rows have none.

CDR3 protein: CASSSPSLNYEQYF
J gene: TRBJ2-7
V gene: TRBV27
clone size: many

CDR3 protein: CASTTSGTEQFF
J gene: TRBJ2-1
V gene: TRBV12-3/TRBV12-4
clone size: -

CDR3 protein: CASSQGQRETDTQYF
J gene: TRBJ2-3
V gene: TRBV4-3
clone size: many

CDR3 protein: CSARETSGGGELFF
J gene: TRBJ2-2
V gene: TRBV20-1
clone size: many

CDR3 protein: CANSLVGGTEAFF
J gene: TRBJ1-1
V gene: TRBV5-1
clone size: -

CDR3 protein: CASRAGTSGYEQYF
J gene: TRBJ2-7
V gene: TRBV27
clone size: many

CDR3 protein: CASTAFPGVGSIQYF
J gene: TRBJ2-4
V gene: TRBV6-5
clone size: many

CDR3 protein: CASSPGQATDTQYF
J gene: TRBJ2-3
V gene: TRBV7-2
clone size: many

CDR3 protein: CASSGLSPGALNTEAFF
J gene: TRBJ1-1
V gene: TRBV6-5
clone size: few

CDR3 protein: CAIRANTEAFF
J gene: TRBJ1-1
V gene: TRBV10-3
clone size: many

CDR3 protein: CASSPRSPSYEQYF
J gene: TRBJ2-7
V gene: TRBV7-6
clone size: -

CDR3 protein: CSASYETQYF
J gene: TRBJ2-5
V gene: TRBV20-1
clone size: many

CDR3 protein: CASSLLQGGRAGELFF
J gene: TRBJ2-2
V gene: TRBV28
clone size: many

CDR3 protein: CASSVSASGNTIYF
J gene: TRBJ1-3
V gene: TRBV9
clone size: many

CDR3 protein: CASSREPTGELFF
J gene: TRBJ2-2
V gene: TRBV5-1
clone size: many

CDR3 protein: CATSRAGLNEQFF
J gene: TRBJ2-1
V gene: TRBV15
clone size: many

CDR3 protein: CSAHLRGDTEAFF
J gene: TRBJ1-1
V gene: TRBV20-1
clone size: many